These 15 T cell receptor beta chains came from one sample sequenced in a study of blood T cells in healthy people across ages. Then a second PCR, running about 6 to 12 cycles, was carried out with a sample-barcoded 5' primer and a J-beta primer mix. TCRdb reanalysed the 5' RACE reads using MiXCR and keeps one entry per CDR3 protein. The sample has roughly 720,000 distinct CDR3 sequences, roughly 50% seen once. The sample taken for sequencing was blood. The receptors stem from an elderly man in good health.

This chain links TRBV12-3 or TRBV12-4 with TRBJ2-5; the D gene is possibly TRBD2 (6 bases). The last part of the DNA fits TRBJ2-7 better; the J call may be wrong. CDR3 length: 17 amino acids. The CDR3 bases are TGTGCCAGCAGTGTCGCAGGTCGCGTGGGCAGGGAGGACGAGCAGTACTTC. Translated, it gives CASSVAGRVGREDEQYF.

The CDR3 region has the DNA TGTGCCAGCAGCCAACTTGGGGGCTTAACAGATACGCAGTATTTT. It codes for CASSQLGGLTDTQYF. The V call is TRBV4-2, the J call TRBJ2-3, with D perhaps matching TRBD1 (6 bases). The CDR3 covers 15 residues. Per germline, CDR1 LGHNA and CDR2 YNFKEQ. Trimming left V 2 bases short and J 3 bases short, with 12 bases between.

V usage is TRBV3-1 and J usage is TRBJ2-7; perhaps TRBD2 as D (5 bases). The length of the CDR3 is 14 residues. Trimming removed 7 bases from V and 0 bases from J, with 13 bases in between. Germline V gives CDR1 LGHDT, CDR2 YNNKEL (reference sequence). The CDR3 region is CASTRAEGSYEQYF. The CDR3 DNA reads as TGTGCCAGCACGCGAGCCGAGGGCTCCTACGAGCAGTACTTC.

This clonotype showed up just a few times. The chain joins TRBV2 to TRBJ2-4; D is unclear. The assigned J gene may be wrong: the sequence end matches TRBJ2-7 better. CDR3 length: 11 amino acids. Germline CDR1 is SNHLY and CDR2 is FYNNEI. This CDR3 is CASGRSYEQYF. CDR3 nucleotide sequence: TGTGCCAGCGGGCGCTCCTACGAGCAGTACTTC.

This clonotype was seen a few times. V is TRBV7-2 and J is TRBJ1-2; 7 nucleotides match TRBD1. The CDR3 runs 16 residues. The germline V gene encodes CDR1 SGHTA and CDR2 FQGNSA. V gave up 5 bases and J gave up 0 bases; unmatched junction bases: 9. The CDR3 nucleotides are TGTGCCAGCAGCGACCTCACAGGGGCCCCTAACTATGGCTACACCTTC. It translates to CASSDLTGAPNYGYTF.

This chain uses TRBV20-1 with TRBJ2-1; 14 nucleotides align to TRBD2. The germline gives CDR1 DFQATT, CDR2 SNEGSKA (reference sequence). The CDR3 has 13 residues. Here the CDR3 reads CSRGTSGSHEQFF. In nucleotides, the CDR3 is TGCAGCCGGGGGACTAGCGGGAGTCATGAGCAGTTCTTC.

This clonotype was found a few times. The V and J genes are TRBV6-2 or TRBV6-3 and TRBJ2-1; 9 bases align to TRBD2. Per the germline V gene, CDR1 is MNHEY and CDR2 is SVGEGT. The V gene end was trimmed by 4 bases and the J gene end by 9 bases; junction bases not matched to a gene: 16. The CDR3 runs to 17 residues. CDR3 DNA sequence: TGTGCCAGCAGTTTGAATCCAGTGGCTAGCGGGGCAGGTGAGCAGTTCTTC. Translation: CASSLNPVASGAGEQFF.

As for this clonotype: A much larger clone lies a single base off, so this may be a read error. The rearrangement uses TRBV4-2 and TRBJ2-6, with D possibly TRBD1 on 5 matching bases. Between the trimmed V and J ends, which lost 3 bases and 2 bases, there was a span of 11 bases. Germline-derived CDR1 and CDR2 are LGHNA and YNFKEQ. The CDR3 length is 16 residues. This CDR3 is CASSHDSHTGANVLTF. As DNA, the CDR3 is TGTGCCAGCAGCCATGACAGCCACACTGGGGCCAACGTCCTGACTTTC.

J is TRBJ2-3 and V is TRBV5-1; D possibly uses TRBD1 or TRBD2 (5 bases each). V was trimmed by 0 bases and J by 5 bases, leaving 10 bases between them. The CDR3 extends over 14 amino acids. Germline V lookup: CDR1 SGHRS, CDR2 YFSETQ. The CDR3 region has the DNA TGCGCCAGCAGCTTGGAAGTGGGGGAAGATACGCAGTATTTT. Translated: CASSLEVGEDTQYF.

This clonotype has a handful of counts. The genes are TRBV3-1 and TRBJ2-1; a possible D gene is TRBD2 (6 bases). The CDR3 is made up of 14 amino acids. V lost 4 bases to trimming and J lost 7 bases, with 14 bases between them. Per germline, CDR1 LGHDT and CDR2 YNNKEL (reference sequence). The CDR3 region is CASSRRLVGNEQFF. The CDR3 DNA follows: TGTGCCAGCAGCCGGAGACTAGTCGGGAATGAGCAGTTCTTC.

The chain links TRBV27 to TRBJ2-2; 8 bases line up with TRBD1. Looked up from germline, CDR1 is MNHEY and CDR2 is SMNVEV (reference sequence). The J segment lost 8 bases and the V segment lost 5 bases, leaving 13 bases of the junction unmatched. CDR3 length: 16 amino acids. The CDR3 bases are TGTGCCAGCAGTAGACAGGGGATAGTCCCAGGTGGGGAGCTGTTTTTT. This translates into CASSRQGIVPGGELFF.

The rearrangement links TRBV9 to TRBJ2-5; 11 bases line up with TRBD2. The CDR3 covers 15 residues. Germline V gene data show CDR1 as SGDLS and CDR2 as YYNGEE. Trimming took 4 bases from V and 11 from J; bases not matched to a gene: 13. The DNA for the CDR3 is TGTGCCAGCAGCCCAACTAGCGGGAGAGGGAATGAGCAGTACTTC. This gives the protein CASSPTSGRGNEQYF.

This chain uses TRBV2 with TRBJ2-1; 9 bases are shared with TRBD2. This CDR3 has 14 amino acids. Germline lookup yields CDR1 SNHLY and CDR2 FYNNEI. Germline trimming cut 7 bases from V and 10 bases from J; bases unmatched to any gene: 11. As DNA, the CDR3 is TGTGCCAGCAATCGGGTAGCGGGAGATGGCGAGCAGTTCTTC. Amino acid sequence: CASNRVAGDGEQFF.

The V call is TRBV24-1, the J call TRBJ2-3, with 8 nucleotides matching TRBD1. This CDR3 comprises 16 residues. The J segment lost 6 bases and the V segment lost 2 bases, leaving 9 bases of the junction unmatched. Germline V lookup: CDR1 KGHDR, CDR2 SFDVKD. DNA for the CDR3: TGTGCCACCAGTGATTGGGGGACAGGCGGCCCGGATACGCAGTATTTT. It is translated as CATSDWGTGGPDTQYF.

The chain links TRBV2 to TRBJ1-2, with 8 bases identical to TRBD1. Per germline, CDR1 SNHLY and CDR2 FYNNEI. The CDR3 has 16 amino acids. V gave up 6 bases and J gave up 6 bases; unmatched junction bases: 15. The chain's CDR3 is CASSGQGAQARDGYTF. The CDR3 bases are TGTGCCAGCAGCGGGCAGGGGGCGCAGGCAAGGGATGGCTACACCTTC. The whole variable domain, remainder taken from reference TRBV2 and TRBJ1-2, is EPEVTQTPSHQVTQMGQEVILRCVPISNHLYFYWYRQILGQKVEFLVSFYNNEISEKSEIFDDQFSVERPDGSNFTLKIRSTKLEDSAMYFCASSGQGAQARDGYTFGSGTRLTVV.